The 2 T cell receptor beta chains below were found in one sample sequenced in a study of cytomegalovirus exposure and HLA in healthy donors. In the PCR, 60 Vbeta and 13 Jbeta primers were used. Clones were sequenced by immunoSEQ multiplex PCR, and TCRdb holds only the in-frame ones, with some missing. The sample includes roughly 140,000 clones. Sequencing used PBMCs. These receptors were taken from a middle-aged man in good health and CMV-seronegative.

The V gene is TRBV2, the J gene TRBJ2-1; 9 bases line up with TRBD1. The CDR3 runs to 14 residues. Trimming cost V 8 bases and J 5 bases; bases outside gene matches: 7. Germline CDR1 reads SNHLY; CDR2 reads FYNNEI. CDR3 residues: CASRGQGTDNEQFF. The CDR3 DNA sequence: TGTGCCAGCCGGGGACAGGGTACGGACAATGAGCAGTTCTTC.

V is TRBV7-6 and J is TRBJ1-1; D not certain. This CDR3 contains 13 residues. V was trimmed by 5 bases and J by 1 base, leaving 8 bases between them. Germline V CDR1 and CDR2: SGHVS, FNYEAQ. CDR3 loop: CASSPSENTEAFF. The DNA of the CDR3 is TGTGCCAGCAGCCCTTCAGAGAACACTGAAGCTTTCTTT.